This T cell receptor beta chain comes out of a study of cytotoxic CD8 clonotypes in ibrutinib-treated CLL. At the level of the study: The study included approximately 10 relapsed/refractory and 15 treatment-naive patients; about 18 had IGHV unmutated disease.

Looked up from germline, CDR1 is GTSNPN and CDR2 is SVGIG (reference sequence). Trimming cost V 0 bases and J 1 base; bases outside gene matches: 4. The CDR3 runs to 16 residues. Libraries were prepared by immunoSEQ multiplex PCR; TCRdb keeps only in-frame clonotypes and omits some of them. This sample has roughly 160,000 clones, with about 84% found just once. On this clone: The target antigen is unknown.

Library input was about 2.2 micrograms of DNA from cryopreserved PBMCs. Study-wide results and limits: Under treatment, the uncommon public clonotypes either contracted or remained stable. The times at which samples were taken varied between sustained-remission and progressing patients.

The chain carries TRBV30 and TRBJ2-5; 11 bases match TRBD2. Sequences were derived from PBMCs, sampled after 24 months of ibrutinib treatment. This receptor was identified in a human donor with chronic lymphocytic leukemia. The CDR3 DNA reads as TGTGCCTGGAGTGTTGCTAGCGGGGGGTTCCAAGAGACCCAGTACTTC. This gives the protein CAWSVASGGFQETQYF.